The text below deals with one TCR beta chain. Source study methods: Estimation of nucleated cell counts relied on the amplification of reference gene primers. Method: immunoSEQ multiplex PCR; TCRdb's copy keeps in-frame clones and lacks some. The V and J calls and clone size come from that table; D and trimming were worked out from the DNA. Of 200,000 to 300,000 clones in the sample, about four fifths were seen once. These data come from a study of blood T cell repertoires in COVID-19. About the study: PBMCs, B-cell-depleted T cells, or T cells provided the cDNA or gDNA that made up the material.

Germline lookup yields CDR1 LGHDT and CDR2 YNNKEL (reference sequence). CDR3 length equals 14 residues. With 5 bases removed from V and 0 bases from J, the gap between germline ends came to 11 bases. The origin of this receptor is a man aged 45 to 65 with acute or convalescent COVID-19. What was sequenced was peripheral blood. The genes are TRBV3-1 (or the pseudogene TRBV3-2) and TRBJ2-7, with unresolved D. As DNA, the CDR3 is TGTGCCAGCAGCTCTTCCCCTATCTCCTACGAGCAGTACTTC. As protein: CASSSSPISYEQYF.